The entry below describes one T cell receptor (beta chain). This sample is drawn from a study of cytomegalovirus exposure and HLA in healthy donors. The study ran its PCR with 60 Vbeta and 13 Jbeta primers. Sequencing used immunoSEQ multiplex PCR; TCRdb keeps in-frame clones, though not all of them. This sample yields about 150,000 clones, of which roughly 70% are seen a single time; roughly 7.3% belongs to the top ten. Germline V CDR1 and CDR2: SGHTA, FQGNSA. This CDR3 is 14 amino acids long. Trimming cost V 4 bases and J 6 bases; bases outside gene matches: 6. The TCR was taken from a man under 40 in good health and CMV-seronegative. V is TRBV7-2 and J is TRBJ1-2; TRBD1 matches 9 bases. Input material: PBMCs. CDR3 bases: TGTGCCAGCAGCTCGGACAGGGGCTTTGATGGCTACACCTTC. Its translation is CASSSDRGFDGYTF.